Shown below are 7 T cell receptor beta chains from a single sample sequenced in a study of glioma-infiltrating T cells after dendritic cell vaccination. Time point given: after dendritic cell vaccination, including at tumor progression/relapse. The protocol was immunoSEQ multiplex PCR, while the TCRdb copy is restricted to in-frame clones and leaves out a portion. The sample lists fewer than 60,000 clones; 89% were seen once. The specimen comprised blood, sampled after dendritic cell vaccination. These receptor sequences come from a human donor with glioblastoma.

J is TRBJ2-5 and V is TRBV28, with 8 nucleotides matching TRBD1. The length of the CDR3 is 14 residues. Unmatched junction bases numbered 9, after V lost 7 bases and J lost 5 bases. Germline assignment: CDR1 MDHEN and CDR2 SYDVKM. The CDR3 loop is CASTSDRDGETQYF. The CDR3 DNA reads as TGTGCCAGCACCTCGGACAGGGACGGCGAGACCCAGTACTTC. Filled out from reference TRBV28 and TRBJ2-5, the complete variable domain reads DVKVTQSSRYLVKRTGEKVFLECVQDMDHENMFWYRQDPGLGLRLIYFSYDVKMKEKGDIPEGYSVSREKKERFSLILESASTNQTSMYLCASTSDRDGETQYFGPGTRLLVL.

CDR3: CAISESRGTGDLFF. CDR3 DNA sequence: TGTGCCATCAGTGAGTCGCGGGGGACGGGGGATCTGTTTTTT. This sequence joins TRBV10-3 and TRBJ1-4; D is possibly TRBD1 (5 bases). The CDR3 runs to 14 residues. Between the trimmed V and J ends, which lost 0 bases and 14 bases, there was a span of 16 bases. Per germline, CDR1 ENHRY and CDR2 SYGVKD.

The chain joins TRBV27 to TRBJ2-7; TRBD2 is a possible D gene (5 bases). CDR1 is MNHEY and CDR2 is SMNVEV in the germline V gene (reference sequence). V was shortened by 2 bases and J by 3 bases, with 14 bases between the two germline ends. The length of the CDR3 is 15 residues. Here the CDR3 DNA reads TGTGCCAGCAGTTTACGACTACAACAACTCTACGAGCAGTACTTC. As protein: CASSLRLQQLYEQYF.

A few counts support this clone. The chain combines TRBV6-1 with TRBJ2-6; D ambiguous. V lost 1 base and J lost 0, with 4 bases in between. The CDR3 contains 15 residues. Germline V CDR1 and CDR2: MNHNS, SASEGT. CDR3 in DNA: TGTGCCAGCAGTGAAGTATCCTCTGGGGCCAACGTCCTGACTTTC. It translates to CASSEVSSGANVLTF.

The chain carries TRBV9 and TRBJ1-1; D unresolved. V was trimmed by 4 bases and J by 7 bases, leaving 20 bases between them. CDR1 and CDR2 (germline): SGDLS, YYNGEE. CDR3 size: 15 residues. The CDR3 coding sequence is TGTGCCAGCAGCCCCACCATCCAGCCTTCAGGTGAAGCTTTCTTT. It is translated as CASSPTIQPSGEAFF.

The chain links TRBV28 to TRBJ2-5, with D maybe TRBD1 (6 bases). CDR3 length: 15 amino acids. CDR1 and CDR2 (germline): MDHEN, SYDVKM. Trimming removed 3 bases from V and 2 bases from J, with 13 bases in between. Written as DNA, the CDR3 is TGTGCCAGCAGTTTCCTCGACAGGAAACAAGAGACCCAGTACTTC. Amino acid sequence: CASSFLDRKQETQYF.

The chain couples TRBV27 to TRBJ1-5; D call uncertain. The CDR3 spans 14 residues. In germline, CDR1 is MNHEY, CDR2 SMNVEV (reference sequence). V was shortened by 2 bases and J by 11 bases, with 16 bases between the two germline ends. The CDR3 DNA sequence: TGTGCCAGCAGTTTAGATCGAAGCAAACCGGCCCAGCATTTT. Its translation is CASSLDRSKPAQHF.